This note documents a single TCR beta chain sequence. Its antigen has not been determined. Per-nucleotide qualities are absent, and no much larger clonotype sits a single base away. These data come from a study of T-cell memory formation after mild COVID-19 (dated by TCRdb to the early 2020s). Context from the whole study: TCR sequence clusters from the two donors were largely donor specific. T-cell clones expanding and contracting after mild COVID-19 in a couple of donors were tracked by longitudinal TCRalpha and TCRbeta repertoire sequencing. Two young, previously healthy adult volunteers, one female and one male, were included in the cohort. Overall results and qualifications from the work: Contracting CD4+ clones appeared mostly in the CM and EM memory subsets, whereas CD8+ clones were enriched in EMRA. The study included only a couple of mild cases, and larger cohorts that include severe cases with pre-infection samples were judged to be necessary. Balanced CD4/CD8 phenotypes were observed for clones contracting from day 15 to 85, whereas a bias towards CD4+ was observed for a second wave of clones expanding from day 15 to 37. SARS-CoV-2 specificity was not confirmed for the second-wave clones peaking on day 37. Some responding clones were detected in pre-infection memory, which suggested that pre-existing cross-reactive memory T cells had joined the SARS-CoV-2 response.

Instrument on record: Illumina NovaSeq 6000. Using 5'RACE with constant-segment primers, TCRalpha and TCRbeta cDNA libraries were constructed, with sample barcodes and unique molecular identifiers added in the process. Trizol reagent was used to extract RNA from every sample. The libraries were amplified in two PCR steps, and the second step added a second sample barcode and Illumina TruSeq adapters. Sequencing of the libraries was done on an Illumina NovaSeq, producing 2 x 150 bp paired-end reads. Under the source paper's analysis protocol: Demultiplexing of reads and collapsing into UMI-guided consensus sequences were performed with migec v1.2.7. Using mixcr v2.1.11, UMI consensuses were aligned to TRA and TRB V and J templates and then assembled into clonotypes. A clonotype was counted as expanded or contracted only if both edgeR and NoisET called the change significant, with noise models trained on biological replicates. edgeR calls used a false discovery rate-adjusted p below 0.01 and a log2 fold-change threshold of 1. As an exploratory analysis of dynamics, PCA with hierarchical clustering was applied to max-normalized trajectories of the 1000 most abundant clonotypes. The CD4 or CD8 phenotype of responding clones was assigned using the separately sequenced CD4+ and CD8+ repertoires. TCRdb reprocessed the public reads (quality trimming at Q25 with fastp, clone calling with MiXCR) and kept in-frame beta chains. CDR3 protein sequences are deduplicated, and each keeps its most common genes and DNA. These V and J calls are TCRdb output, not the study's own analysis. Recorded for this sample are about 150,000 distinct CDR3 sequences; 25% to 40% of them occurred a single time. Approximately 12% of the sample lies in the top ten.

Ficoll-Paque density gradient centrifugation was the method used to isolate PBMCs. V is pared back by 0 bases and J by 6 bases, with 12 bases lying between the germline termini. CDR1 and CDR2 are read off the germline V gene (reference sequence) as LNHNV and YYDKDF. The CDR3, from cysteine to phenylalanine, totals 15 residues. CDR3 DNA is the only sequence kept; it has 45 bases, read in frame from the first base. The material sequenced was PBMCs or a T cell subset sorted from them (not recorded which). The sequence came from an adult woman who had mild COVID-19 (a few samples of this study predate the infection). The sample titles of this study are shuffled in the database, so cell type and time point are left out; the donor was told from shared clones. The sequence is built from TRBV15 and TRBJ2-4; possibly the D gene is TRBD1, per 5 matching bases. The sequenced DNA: TGTGCCACCAGCAGAGATGGACATACTATAAACATTCAGTACTTC. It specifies CATSRDGHTINIQYF.